The sample holds a few counts of the clone carrying this TCR beta chain. Antigen specificity is unknown. This sample stems from a study of vaccination and CD4 T cells after COVID-19. Study-level points and caveats: Within the convalescent patients, spike mono-reactivity was found in 304 of 307 vaccine-specific clones.

Treatment of the sample: roughly 11-day PBMC culture with coronavirus spike peptide pools or control peptides (ViraFEST assay). ViraFEST enlarged antigen-specific T cell populations with peptide pools and afterwards sequenced TCRs. Peptide pools at 8 to 10 ug/ml, together with around 10 IU/ml IL-2, were added to cultures of roughly 2 million PBMCs per well. Negative selection separated CD4+ T cells from roughly ten-day cultures. Sequence data for DNA of cultured CD4+ T cells were generated by the Oncomine TCR Beta short-read assay. One entry per CDR3 protein results from TCRdb running MiXCR on the PCR reads. The sample consists of 5,000 to 6,000 distinct CDR3 sequences, roughly 23% of them appearing once. This receptor was identified in a human donor who had recovered from COVID-19. This specimen consisted of CD4+ T cells from blood, cultured in vitro, obtained after SARS-CoV-2 vaccination.

CDR3 sequence: CASSLSVGSTDTQYF. In nucleotides, the CDR3 is TGTGCCAGCAGCTTATCTGTGGGTAGCACAGATACGCAGTATTTT. The chain joins TRBV7-2 to TRBJ2-3; D uncertain. This CDR3 region has 15 residues. Trimming removed 2 bases at V and 0 bases at J, with 9 bases between. The germline CDR1 and CDR2 sequences are SGHTA and FQGNSA.